The rows below give T cell receptor beta chains drawn from one sample of a study of beta chain features in type 1 diabetes. Profiled with immunoSEQ multiplex PCR; TCRdb holds only in-frame clones, not every one. The table shows about 360,000 clones, with around 13% occurring only once. Material for sequencing was naive CD4+ T cells from blood. These TCRs come from a man between 18 and 29 years old in good health. The CDR3 runs from the conserved cysteine through the conserved F or W. A D gene is named only where the DNA matches it firmly. The size field is filled for only some rows; it gives once, few, many or a size class.

DNA	CDR3	size	D	V	J
TGTGCCAGCAGCGTGGGGTTTAGCGGGTCGGCCTACAATGAGCAGTTCTTC	CASSVGFSGSAYNEQFF	few	TRBD2	TRBV9	TRBJ2-1
TGTGCCAGCAGCTCCGACTCTTCTCAAGAGACCCAGTACTTC	CASSSDSSQETQYF	NA	NA	TRBV7-3	TRBJ2-5
TGCAGCGCTGGGGGGCGGGAGTGGGAGACCCAGTACTTC	CSAGGREWETQYF	few	NA	TRBV29-1	TRBJ2-5
TGTGCCAGCAGCGTAGGGGAGGCCATGAGGGAACTGTTTTTT	CASSVGEAMRELFF	few	NA	TRBV9	TRBJ1-4
TGCGCCAGCAGCTTGGCCACTAGCGGGAGGGCCGATGAGCAGTTCTTC	CASSLATSGRADEQFF	few	TRBD2	TRBV5-1	TRBJ2-1
TGTGCCAGCAGCTTATCGACAGGGAGCTCCTACGAGCAGTACTTC	CASSLSTGSSYEQYF	few	TRBD1	TRBV7-3	TRBJ2-7
TGTGCCAGCAGCTCGCCGCGGGGACGTTCGACCAACACTGAAGCTTTCTTT	CASSSPRGRSTNTEAFF	NA	NA	TRBV7-2	TRBJ1-1
TGTGCCAGCAGCTTGCTAACGGGGGAGTTCACTGAAGCTTTCTTT	CASSLLTGEFTEAFF	few	NA	TRBV5-6	TRBJ1-1
TGCGCCAGCAGCTCCCGAGGGGGTCCTCCAAGGAATGAGCAGTTCTTC	CASSSRGGPPRNEQFF	NA	NA	TRBV5-1	TRBJ2-1
TGTGCCTGGAGTGCAGACAGGGCGGGAGGCTACACCTTC	CAWSADRAGGYTF	NA	TRBD1	TRBV30	TRBJ1-2
TGTGCCAGCAGCACGGATAGGAGCTATGGCTACACCTTC	CASSTDRSYGYTF	few	NA	TRBV6-5	TRBJ1-2
TGTGCCAGTAGTAGAGGGAATCAGCCCCAGCATTTT	CASSRGNQPQHF	NA	NA	TRBV19	TRBJ1-5
TGCAGCGTTTCCGAACAGGGTACCAATGAAAAACTGTTTTTT	CSVSEQGTNEKLFF	few	NA	TRBV29-1	TRBJ1-4
TGTGCCAGCAGCTTAACAGGAACCCATAGCAATCAGCCCCAGCATTTT	CASSLTGTHSNQPQHF	few	NA	TRBV7-2	TRBJ1-5
TGTGCCAGCAGCTTATTCGCTAGCGGAGATTACAATGAGCAGTTCTTC	CASSLFASGDYNEQFF	few	TRBD2	TRBV7-3	TRBJ2-1
TGCGCCAGCAGCCAACCTCGGGAGCGAGGGGAAAAACTGTTTTTT	CASSQPRERGEKLFF	NA	NA	TRBV4-1	TRBJ1-4
TGTGCCAGCAGCTTAGCGACAGGGAGCTCCTACGAGCAGTACTTC	CASSLATGSSYEQYF	few	TRBD1	TRBV7-2	TRBJ2-7
TGTGCCAGCAGCACCCGGACAGTTCCCTACGAGCAGTACTTC	CASSTRTVPYEQYF	few	NA	TRBV9	TRBJ2-7
TGTGCCAGCAGCTTAGATCTGAGGGGGCGCTTAGATACCGGGGAGCTGTTTTTT	CASSLDLRGRLDTGELFF	NA	TRBD1	TRBV11-2	TRBJ2-2
TGTGCCAGCAGCTTCCGACAGCATTCGCCTTTCGGCTACACCTTC	CASSFRQHSPFGYTF	NA	NA	TRBV7-9	TRBJ1-2
TGTGCCAGCAGCTCGACAGGGAACGAGCAGTACTTC	CASSSTGNEQYF	NA	TRBD1	TRBV11-1	TRBJ2-7
TGCGCCAGCAGCCAAGGGGCTATTAGCAATCAGCCCCAGCATTTT	CASSQGAISNQPQHF	NA	NA	TRBV4-1	TRBJ1-5
TGTGCCAGCAGCTCACCCGGGACTAGCGGGAGGAGATCCTACAATGAGCAGTTCTTC	CASSSPGTSGRRSYNEQFF	few	TRBD2	TRBV7-3	TRBJ2-1
TGTGCCAGCAGCTTCCAGGGGGATACGCAGTATTTT	CASSFQGDTQYF	few	NA	TRBV7-9	TRBJ2-3
TGCAGCGTTGAATCCGGACTTACCTACGAGCAGTACTTC	CSVESGLTYEQYF	NA	NA	TRBV29-1	TRBJ2-7
TGCGCCAGCAGCCAAGATGGTAGCGTTACAGATACGCAGTATTTT	CASSQDGSVTDTQYF	NA	NA	TRBV4-3	TRBJ2-3
TGTGCCAGCAGCCCAGGGACAGGGCTTGAAAAACTGTTTTTT	CASSPGTGLEKLFF	few	TRBD1	TRBV9	TRBJ1-4
TGTGCCAGCAGCTCCACAGAGACCCAAGAGACCCAGTACTTC	CASSSTETQETQYF	few	NA	TRBV4-2	TRBJ2-5
TGTGCCAGCAGCCTTAGACAGGGCTACGAGCAGTACTTC	CASSLRQGYEQYF	few	TRBD1	TRBV13	TRBJ2-7
TGTGCCACCAGCAGAGAGGGCAGGGTCACGAACACTGAAGCTTTCTTT	CATSREGRVTNTEAFF	few	NA	TRBV15	TRBJ1-1
TGTGCCAGCAGCTTAGATTGGTCACAGGGAGTAGAGCAGTTCTTC	CASSLDWSQGVEQFF	NA	NA	TRBV11-2	TRBJ2-1
TGTGCCACCCGGGACAGGAGAAGCCAAGAGACCCAGTACTTC	CATRDRRSQETQYF	few	TRBD1	TRBV28	TRBJ2-5
TGTGCCTGGAGTGTAGCCCCTGGGGCCAACGTCCTGACTTTC	CAWSVAPGANVLTF	many	NA	TRBV30	TRBJ2-6
TGCAGCGTTAGCGGACAGTACATTGAAGCTTTCTTT	CSVSGQYIEAFF	few	NA	TRBV29-1	TRBJ1-1
TGTGCCAGCAGCCTGGGGCGCACGGGTAGGAAGACCCAGTACTTC	CASSLGRTGRKTQYF	NA	NA	TRBV5-6	TRBJ2-5
TGTGCCAGCAGCGCCCAACTAGCGGGGGCCCCATTGACGGCGGATACGCAGTATTTT	CASSAQLAGAPLTADTQYF	NA	TRBD2	TRBV9	TRBJ2-3
TGTGCCAGCAGCAACAGGGTCTCCTACAATGAGCAGTTCTTC	CASSNRVSYNEQFF	few	NA	TRBV7-9	TRBJ2-1
TGTGCCAGTACCAACCCGGGACAGGGGGCGAGGGATGGCTACACCTTC	CASTNPGQGARDGYTF	NA	TRBD1	TRBV19	TRBJ1-2
TGCAGCGTTGAAGTTTTTGGGGCAGCTGAAGCTTTCTTT	CSVEVFGAAEAFF	few	NA	TRBV29-1	TRBJ1-1
TGTGCCAGCAGCGTTAGGACAGGGAGGCAAGAGACCCAGTACTTC	CASSVRTGRQETQYF	few	TRBD1	TRBV9	TRBJ2-5
TGTGCCTGGAGGGAGGCGTCCTATGGCTACACCTTC	CAWREASYGYTF	NA	NA	TRBV30	TRBJ1-2
TGTGCCAGCACCTATTATTCTGGTGCCGAGCAGTACTTC	CASTYYSGAEQYF	few	NA	TRBV7-2	TRBJ2-7
TGTGCCACCAGCAGAGAAAGGGGGCGGTCGGGTGCTGAAGCTTTCTTT	CATSRERGRSGAEAFF	NA	TRBD1	TRBV15	TRBJ1-1
TGCGCCAGCAGCTTGGTCAGGGAGGGTGAGCAGTTCTTC	CASSLVREGEQFF	few	TRBD2	TRBV5-1	TRBJ2-1
TGTGCCAGCAGCTTGACCCGAGGAAACACTGAAGCTTTCTTT	CASSLTRGNTEAFF	few	NA	TRBV7-3	TRBJ1-1